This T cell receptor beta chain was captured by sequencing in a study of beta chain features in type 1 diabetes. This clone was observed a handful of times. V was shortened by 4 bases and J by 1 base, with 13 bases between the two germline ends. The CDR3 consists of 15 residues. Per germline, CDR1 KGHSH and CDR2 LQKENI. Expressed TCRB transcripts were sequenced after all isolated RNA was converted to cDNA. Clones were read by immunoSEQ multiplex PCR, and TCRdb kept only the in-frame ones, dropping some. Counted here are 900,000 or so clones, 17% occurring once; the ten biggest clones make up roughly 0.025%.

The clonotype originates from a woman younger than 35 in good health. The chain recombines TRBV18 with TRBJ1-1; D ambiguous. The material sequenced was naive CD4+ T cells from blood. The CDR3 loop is CASSQIQTSNTEAFF. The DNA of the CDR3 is TGTGCCAGCTCACAAATACAGACTTCGAACACTGAAGCTTTCTTT.